One and the same sample provided the 24 T cell receptor beta chains below, sequenced in a study of blood T cell repertoires in COVID-19. The method was immunoSEQ multiplex PCR; TCRdb's version includes in-frame clones alone and lacks a portion of them. The sample consists of fewer than 250,000 clones, about 83% of them appearing once. The sequenced sample was PBMCs or T cells enriched from blood (not recorded which). These receptors were collected from a woman between 35 and 50 years old who had recovered from COVID-19.

The chain employs TRBV19 and TRBJ2-3; 11 nucleotides line up with TRBD2. Germline values: CDR1 LNHDA, CDR2 SQIVND (reference sequence). V lost 6 bases and J lost 0; bases outside the gene matches: 2. The CDR3 runs to 15 residues. The CDR3 region is CASRGTSGSTDTQYF. CDR3 DNA: TGTGCCAGTAGGGGGACTAGCGGTAGCACAGATACGCAGTATTTT. The variable domain in full, completed from reference TRBV19 and TRBJ2-3, reads DGGITQSPKYLFRKEGQNVTLSCEQNLNHDAMYWYRQDPGQGLRLIYYSQIVNDFQKGDIAEGYSVSREKKESFPLTVTSAQKNPTAFYLCASRGTSGSTDTQYFGPGTRLTVL.

The V call is TRBV4-1, the J call TRBJ2-2, with TRBD1 as a possible D gene (6 bases). Germline V lookup: CDR1 MGHRA, CDR2 YSYEKL. CDR3 length: 16 residues. V was cut by 4 bases and J by 2 bases, with 14 bases left in between. The CDR3 sequence: CASSRLSGTNTGELFF. CDR3 coding DNA: TGCGCCAGCAGCCGGCTTTCCGGGACAAACACCGGGGAGCTGTTTTTT.

The chain recombines TRBV5-1 with TRBJ2-3, with a weak D call TRBD1 (6 bases). The CDR3 runs 13 residues. CDR1 is SGHRS and CDR2 is YFSETQ in the germline V gene. The germline V and J ends were trimmed by 0 bases and 12 bases, with 14 bases remaining between them. As DNA, the CDR3 is TGCGCCAGCAGCTTGGCCTCAGGGGCAGCTCAGTATTTT. Its translation: CASSLASGAAQYF.

The J gene is TRBJ1-2, the V gene TRBV12-3 or TRBV12-4; D not resolved. CDR3 length equals 12 residues. The V end was cut by 3 bases, the J end by 7 bases, with 9 bases between. The CDR3 loop reads CASSLGSSGYTF. The CDR3 bases are TGTGCCAGCAGTTTGGGCAGTTCTGGCTACACCTTC.

The chain combines TRBV28 with TRBJ1-2; D possibly corresponds to TRBD1 (6 bases). Germline CDR1 is MDHEN and CDR2 is SYDVKM. V lost 4 bases and J lost 0, with 12 bases in between. This CDR3 is built from 15 residues. Here the CDR3 reads CASSSPQGSNYGYTF. The CDR3, as DNA: TGTGCCAGCAGTTCCCCACAGGGCTCTAACTATGGCTACACCTTC.

The V call is TRBV28, the J call TRBJ2-5, with 8 bases that match TRBD1. From germline, CDR1 is MDHEN and CDR2 SYDVKM. Trimming took 10 bases from V and 5 from J; bases not matched to a gene: 3. The CDR3 covers 11 residues. CDR3 protein: CAMGDRETQYF. Here the CDR3 DNA reads TGTGCCATGGGGGACAGGGAGACCCAGTACTTC.

V usage is TRBV7-8 and J usage is TRBJ2-1; 7 bases are shared with TRBD2. Trimming removed 1 base from V and 0 bases from J; junction bases left unmatched: 3. CDR1 SGHVS and CDR2 FQNEAQ come from the germline V gene. The CDR3 is 16 amino acids. DNA of the CDR3: TGTGCCAGCAGCTTAGTTGGCGGGAGCTCCTACAATGAGCAGTTCTTC. It yields the protein CASSLVGGSSYNEQFF. The variable domain in full, with the rest retrieved from reference TRBV7-8 and TRBJ2-1, is GAGVSQSPRYKVAKRGQDVALRCDPISGHVSLFWYQQALGQGPEFLTYFQNEAQLDKSGLPSDRFFAERPEGSVSTLKIQRTQQEDSAVYLCASSLVGGSSYNEQFFGPGTRLTVL.

V is TRBV11-2 and J is TRBJ1-6; the match to TRBD1 covers 7 bases. Germline-derived CDR1 and CDR2 are SGHAT and FQNNGV. V shed 3 bases and J 4 bases; nucleotides not matched to a gene: 3. The CDR3 contains 15 residues. The CDR3 loop reads CASSLKTGYNSPLHF. In nucleotides, the CDR3 is TGTGCCAGCAGCTTGAAGACAGGGTATAATTCACCCCTCCACTTT. Filled out from reference TRBV11-2 and TRBJ1-6, the complete variable domain reads EAGVAQSPRYKIIEKRQSVAFWCNPISGHATLYWYQQILGQGPKLLIQFQNNGVVDDSQLPKDRFSAERLKGVDSTLKIQPAKLEDSAVYLCASSLKTGYNSPLHFGNGTRLTVT.

This clone was counted once. The rearrangement links TRBV19 to TRBJ1-5, with 9 bases identical to TRBD1. Germline trimming cut 7 bases from V and 5 bases from J; bases unmatched to any gene: 15. Germline values: CDR1 LNHDA, CDR2 SQIVND (reference sequence). There are 17 residues in the CDR3. CDR3: CASTPTTLQGADQPQHF. The CDR3 coding sequence is TGTGCCAGTACCCCCACTACGCTACAGGGGGCGGATCAGCCCCAGCATTTT.

The J gene is TRBJ2-2, the V gene TRBV7-3; 9 bases map to TRBD2. This CDR3 comprises 15 residues. CDR1 is SGHTA, CDR2 FQGTGA, per germline. Trimming took 5 bases from V and 2 from J; bases not matched to a gene: 3. The CDR3: CASSTGLANTGELFF. The CDR3 DNA reads as TGTGCCAGCAGCACGGGACTAGCTAACACCGGGGAGCTGTTTTTT.

V is TRBV9 and J is TRBJ2-5, with 7 bases aligning to TRBD2. The CDR3 loop spans 13 amino acids. Germline CDR1 SGDLS, CDR2 YYNGEE. V was pared by 0 bases and J by 4 bases, with 0 bases of the junction left unmatched. DNA of the CDR3: TGTGCCAGCAGCGTAGCGGGAGGAGAGACCCAGTACTTC. This codes for CASSVAGGETQYF.

This clone showed up just a few times. V is TRBV11-2 and J is TRBJ1-3; no definite D call. The CDR3 runs to 15 residues. V was clipped by 1 base and J by 1 base, with 8 bases between them. Germline CDR1 and CDR2: SGHAT and FQNNGV. The CDR3 DNA sequence: TGTGCCAGCAGCTTAGTCTACCGGTCTGGAAACACCATATATTTT. It encodes CASSLVYRSGNTIYF. The whole variable domain, remainder taken from reference TRBV11-2 and TRBJ1-3, is EAGVAQSPRYKIIEKRQSVAFWCNPISGHATLYWYQQILGQGPKLLIQFQNNGVVDDSQLPKDRFSAERLKGVDSTLKIQPAKLEDSAVYLCASSLVYRSGNTIYFGEGSWLTVV.

This clone was observed a single time. In nucleotides, the CDR3 is TGCGCCAGCAGGGCAAACAGTGAGAACATTCAGTACTTC. Its protein is CASRANSENIQYF. The chain is built from TRBV10-2 and TRBJ2-4, with D unclear. This CDR3 is built from 13 residues. V shed 6 bases and J shed 7 bases, with 13 bases lying between them. The germline V gene has CDR1 WSHSY and CDR2 SAAADI.

The DNA for the CDR3 is TGCAGTGCTAGTCCGTGGGCTAGCGGGAAGATCGAGACCCAGTACTTC. Amino acids: CSASPWASGKIETQYF. J is TRBJ2-5 and V is TRBV20-1; 9 nucleotides line up with TRBD2. The CDR3 spans 16 residues. Germline V gives CDR1 DFQATT, CDR2 SNEGSKA (reference sequence). After removal of 3 bases from V and 5 bases from J, the junction contained 13 bases not matched to a gene.

V is TRBV2 and J is TRBJ2-3; 7 bases are shared with TRBD2. Germline loops: CDR1 SNHLY, CDR2 FYNNEI. The CDR3 is 14 amino acids. V dropped 6 bases and J dropped 2; count of bases not matched to a gene: 5. The CDR3: CASRPGLITDTQYF. DNA of the CDR3: TGTGCCAGCAGACCGGGACTAATCACAGATACGCAGTATTTT. Filled out from reference TRBV2 and TRBJ2-3, the complete variable domain reads EPEVTQTPSHQVTQMGQEVILRCVPISNHLYFYWYRQILGQKVEFLVSFYNNEISEKSEIFDDQFSVERPDGSNFTLKIRSTKLEDSAMYFCASRPGLITDTQYFGPGTRLTVL.

The chain employs TRBV7-7 and TRBJ2-1, with TRBD2 matching 7 bases. V trimming: 5 bases; J trimming: 8 bases; junction bases outside the gene matches: 6. Germline V gives CDR1 SSHAT, CDR2 FNYEAQ (reference sequence). The CDR3 contains 13 residues. In DNA form, the CDR3 reads TGTGCCAGCAGCCTGACTAGCTCCCATGAGCAGTTCTTC. It codes for CASSLTSSHEQFF.

The chain couples TRBV7-2 to TRBJ2-5; perhaps TRBD1 as D (6 bases). This CDR3 is built from 13 residues. The V and J ends lost 5 bases and 2 bases respectively, with 9 bases between them. Germline values: CDR1 SGHTA, CDR2 FQGNSA. The CDR3 DNA reads TGTGCCAGCAGCATCGGACAGCAAGAGACCCAGTACTTC. It is translated as CASSIGQQETQYF.

In its sample, this clone was seen once. The chain has TRBV19 and TRBJ1-1; 8 nucleotides line up with TRBD1. Per germline, CDR1 LNHDA and CDR2 SQIVND (reference sequence). J was trimmed by 11 bases and V by 9 bases; bases with no gene match: 8. This CDR3 contains 11 residues. CDR3: CASLQGVEAFF. DNA for the CDR3: TGTGCCAGCTTACAGGGGGTCGAGGCTTTCTTT.

The chain uses TRBV30 and TRBJ2-5; D is ambiguous. This CDR3 is 12 amino acids long. CDR1 is GTSNPN and CDR2 is SVGIG in the germline V gene (reference sequence). V was trimmed by 0 bases and J by 5 bases, leaving 7 bases between them. The CDR3 coding sequence is TGTGCCTGGAGTGTCGAGTTGGAGACCCAGTACTTC. Amino acid sequence: CAWSVELETQYF.

Comment on this clone: The identical CDR3 is also encoded by other nucleotide sequences in the sample. V usage is TRBV19 and J usage is TRBJ2-1; 10 bases agree with TRBD2. This CDR3 spans 14 amino acids. V was pared by 3 bases and J by 6 bases, with 2 bases of the junction left unmatched. Germline lookup yields CDR1 LNHDA and CDR2 SQIVND (reference sequence). CDR3: CASSITSGINEQFF. CDR3 DNA sequence: TGTGCCAGTAGTATCACTAGCGGGATCAATGAGCAGTTCTTC.

The chain links TRBV2 to TRBJ1-5; D gene ambiguous. Germline V gene lookup returns CDR1 SNHLY and CDR2 FYNNEI. The V end was cut by 3 bases, the J end by 9 bases, with 9 bases between. The CDR3 is 12 residues long. In DNA form, the CDR3 reads TGTGCCAGCAGTGAGGAGGTGCGGCCCCAGCATTTT. As protein: CASSEEVRPQHF. Full variable domain (rest looked up from reference TRBV2 and TRBJ1-5): EPEVTQTPSHQVTQMGQEVILRCVPISNHLYFYWYRQILGQKVEFLVSFYNNEISEKSEIFDDQFSVERPDGSNFTLKIRSTKLEDSAMYFCASSEEVRPQHFGDGTRLSIL.

V usage is TRBV28 and J usage is TRBJ1-2, with TRBD1 matching over 7 bases. There are 18 residues in the CDR3. V lost 5 bases to trimming and J lost 1 base; unmatched junction nucleotides: 16. Germline assignment: CDR1 MDHEN and CDR2 SYDVKM. The CDR3 region has the DNA TGTGCCAGCAGTCCGCCTACAGGGGCGATACATTATAACTATGGCTACACCTTC. Encoded protein: CASSPPTGAIHYNYGYTF.

There are many counts of this clone. The chain links TRBV7-9 to TRBJ2-7; 8 bases are shared with TRBD1. The V gene end was trimmed by 2 bases and the J gene end by 7 bases; junction bases not matched to a gene: 7. There are 14 residues in the CDR3. The germline CDR1 and CDR2 sequences are SEHNR and FQNEAQ (reference sequence). CDR3 sequence: CASSLPQGAREQYF. The CDR3, as DNA: TGTGCCAGCAGCTTACCCCAGGGGGCGCGGGAGCAGTACTTC. The complete variable domain, with remaining parts taken from reference TRBV7-9 and TRBJ2-7, reads DTGVSQNPRHKITKRGQNVTFRCDPISEHNRLYWYRQTLGQGPEFLTYFQNEAQLEKSRLLSDRFSAERPKGSFSTLEIQRTEQGDSAMYLCASSLPQGAREQYFGPGTRLTVT.

The V gene is TRBV13, the J gene TRBJ2-1; a weak D match, TRBD2 (6 bases). The CDR3 is made up of 14 amino acids. Germline V gene data show CDR1 as PRHDT and CDR2 as FYEKMQ (reference sequence). V lost 3 bases, J lost 7 bases, and 13 bases lay in between. CDR3 coding DNA: TGTGCCAGCAGCTTTGGGGCACGGGGGAATGAGCAGTTCTTC. Amino acids: CASSFGARGNEQFF. Variable domain in full (rest from reference TRBV13 and TRBJ2-1): AAGVIQSPRHLIKEKRETATLKCYPIPRHDTVYWYQQGPGQDPQFLISFYEKMQSDKGSIPDRFSAQQFSDYHSELNMSSLELGDSALYFCASSFGARGNEQFFGPGTRLTVL.